Listed here are 19 T cell receptor beta chains from one sample, sequenced in a study of metastatic and nonmetastatic thyroid tumors. All patients were treatment-naive before thyroid surgery. TCRdb redid the clone calls on the PCR reads using MiXCR. The sample holds tens of thousands of clones; 20% are singletons and the top ten take approximately 40%. The sequenced sample consisted of blood. These receptors were collected from a female donor with papillary thyroid cancer or a benign thyroid nodule (not recorded which). Some clones in this sample may be carry-over from other donors' samples.

The chain employs TRBV5-4 and TRBJ2-7, with 8 bases matching TRBD2. CDR3 size: 14 residues. Germline lookup yields CDR1 SGHNT and CDR2 YYREEE (reference sequence). V lost 4 bases, J lost 0 bases, and 3 bases stayed unmatched. DNA of the CDR3: TGTGCCAGCAGCCGGACTAGCCGCTCCTACGAGCAGTACTTC. It yields the protein CASSRTSRSYEQYF.

This clone has just a few counts. V is TRBV6-2 or TRBV6-3 and J is TRBJ2-1; D tentatively fits TRBD1 or TRBD2 (5 bases each). The V end was cut by 0 bases, the J end by 9 bases, with 9 bases between. The CDR3 sequence is 13 residues long. The germline V gene has CDR1 MNHEY and CDR2 SVGEGT. The CDR3 nucleotides read TGTGCCAGCAGTTACTCTGGGGGTGGTGAGCAGTTCTTC. Translated, it gives CASSYSGGGEQFF.

This clone came up many times. This chain links TRBV7-2 with TRBJ2-5; TRBD1 agrees at 9 bases. J gave up 5 bases and V 1 base, and 11 bases lay outside the gene matches. This CDR3 is 17 amino acids long. The germline V gene has CDR1 SGHTA and CDR2 FQGNSA. The CDR3 here is CASSLVALGQGMETQYF. The CDR3 nucleotides are TGTGCCAGCAGCTTAGTGGCCCTCGGACAGGGGATGGAGACCCAGTACTTC.

CDR3: CASSLSWEEETQYF. The CDR3 DNA follows: TGTGCCAGCAGCTTATCGTGGGAGGAAGAGACCCAGTACTTC. This chain joins TRBV11-3 and TRBJ2-5; D may be TRBD2 (6 bases). With 2 bases removed from V and 3 bases from J, the gap between germline ends came to 10 bases. CDR3 length: 14 residues. CDR1 is SGHNT and CDR2 is YENEEA in the germline V gene.

V and J are TRBV4-2 and TRBJ1-2; tentatively, D is TRBD1 (6 bases). The ends were cut back, 3 bases at V and 0 bases at J, with 14 bases in the middle. There are 16 residues in the CDR3. The germline V gene encodes CDR1 LGHNA and CDR2 YNFKEQ. CDR3 in amino acids: CASSHNPGDTNYGYTF. CDR3 bases: TGTGCCAGCAGCCATAACCCAGGGGATACTAACTATGGCTACACCTTC.

The rearrangement uses TRBV5-1 and TRBJ2-6; perhaps TRBD1 as D (6 bases). Looked up from germline, CDR1 is SGHRS and CDR2 is YFSETQ. V shed 0 bases and J shed 1 base, with 20 bases lying between them. The CDR3 covers 20 residues. DNA for the CDR3: TGCGCCAGCAGCTTGGAGTTGACAGGCAGGGTAAGATCTGGGGCCAACGTCCTGACTTTC. Protein: CASSLELTGRVRSGANVLTF.

The sample holds many counts of this clone. V and J are TRBV6-4 and TRBJ2-3; 7 nucleotides line up with TRBD2. CDR1 and CDR2 from the germline V gene are MRHNA and SNTAGT. There are 15 residues in the CDR3. V gave up 5 bases and J gave up 5 bases; unmatched junction bases: 10. The DNA of the CDR3 is TGTGCCAGCAGTCCCGCCGGGACGGGGGGAGATACGCAGTATTTT. Encoded protein: CASSPAGTGGDTQYF.

This clone is labeled medium-sized. This chain joins TRBV12-3 or TRBV12-4 and TRBJ1-2; D is possibly TRBD1 (6 bases). The CDR3 runs to 13 residues. The V gene lost 1 base and the J gene lost 4 bases, with 7 bases spanning the gap. CDR3 bases: TGTGCCAGCAGTTTAGGGGGGGCCTATGGCTACACCTTC. Protein sequence: CASSLGGAYGYTF.

The table lists this clone with many counts. This chain links TRBV11-2 with TRBJ2-1; TRBD1 matches 7 bases. There are 13 residues in the CDR3. The germline V gene has CDR1 SGHAT and CDR2 FQNNGV. V lost 5 bases to trimming and J lost 8 bases; unmatched junction nucleotides: 6. The CDR3 protein is CASSPQGYDEQFF. DNA for the CDR3: TGTGCCAGCAGCCCACAGGGGTACGATGAGCAGTTCTTC.

The chain uses TRBV5-1 and TRBJ2-6, with no clear D. The V end was cut by 4 bases, the J end by 1 base, with 9 bases between. Germline V gene lookup returns CDR1 SGHRS and CDR2 YFSETQ. The CDR3 consists of 15 residues. CDR3 coding DNA: TGCGCCAGCAGCGGGGATTGGTCTGGGGCCAACGTCCTGACTTTC. Translation: CASSGDWSGANVLTF.

This clone was observed a few times. The chain recombines TRBV6-1 with TRBJ2-1; 7 bases line up with TRBD1. Per the germline V gene, CDR1 is MNHNS and CDR2 is SASEGT. CDR3 size: 12 residues. With 2 bases clipped from V and 12 bases from J, the junction kept 4 bases outside the gene matches. The CDR3 reads CASSELRDRQFF. DNA of the CDR3: TGTGCCAGCAGTGAATTGAGGGACAGGCAGTTCTTC.

This clone is classed as medium-sized. This chain's CDR3 is CASTTEGWTGELFF. The CDR3 DNA reads TGCGCCAGCACTACAGAGGGGTGGACCGGGGAGCTGTTTTTT. The rearrangement links TRBV5-1 to TRBJ2-2; D possibly matches TRBD1 or TRBD2 (5 bases each). Per the germline V gene, CDR1 is SGHRS and CDR2 is YFSETQ. Trimming left V 6 bases short and J 5 bases short, with 14 bases between. The CDR3 length is 14 residues. Filled out from reference TRBV5-1 and TRBJ2-2, the complete variable domain reads KAGVTQTPRYLIKTRGQQVTLSCSPISGHRSVSWYQQTPGQGLQFLFEYFSETQRNKGNFPGRFSGRQFSNSRSEMNVSTLELGDSALYLCASTTEGWTGELFFGEGSRLTVL.

The DNA of the CDR3 is TGTGCCAGCAGCCAAGATTCCGCGGCAGGGAGCTACGAGCAGTACTTC. It translates to CASSQDSAAGSYEQYF. V and J are TRBV14 and TRBJ2-7; D tentatively reads TRBD1 or TRBD2 (5 bases each). CDR1 and CDR2 (germline): SGHDN, FVKESK. V was clipped by 0 bases and J by 3 bases, with 15 bases between them. This CDR3 spans 16 amino acids.

This clone was counted between two and nine times. This chain joins TRBV11-2 and TRBJ1-5; D gene unclear. Germline CDR1 reads SGHAT; CDR2 reads FQNNGV. The length of the CDR3 is 16 residues. Trimming removed 5 bases at V and 1 base at J, with 15 bases between. CDR3 sequence (DNA): TGTGCCAGCAGCCAGGACTTTACATACAGCAATCAGCCCCAGCATTTT. As protein: CASSQDFTYSNQPQHF.

Judged by abundance, this clone is medium-sized (0.01 to 0.1%). V usage is TRBV6-5 and J usage is TRBJ1-3, with a tentative D call TRBD1 (5 bases). This CDR3 is 16 amino acids long. The V end lost 0 bases, the J end lost 1 base, and 10 bases lay between the germline ends. CDR1 and CDR2 from the germline V gene are MNHEY and SVGAGI. CDR3 in amino acids: CASSYSIAGSGNTIYF. The CDR3 bases are TGTGCCAGCAGTTACTCGATTGCAGGGTCTGGAAACACCATATATTTT.

J is TRBJ1-5 and V is TRBV6-1, with D unresolved. Trimming left V 5 bases short and J 6 bases short, with 17 bases between. Germline values: CDR1 MNHNS, CDR2 SASEGT. The CDR3 covers 15 residues. DNA for the CDR3: TGTGCCAGCAGTAAGACCCGGGAGGCCGTTCAGCCCCAGCATTTT. It translates to CASSKTREAVQPQHF.

V is TRBV4-1 and J is TRBJ2-7; D possibly corresponds to TRBD2 (6 bases). V dropped 0 bases and J dropped 0 bases, with 15 bases sitting between them. The CDR3 totals 17 residues. CDR1 MGHRA and CDR2 YSYEKL come from the germline V gene. Here the CDR3 reads CASSQDRGGGLSYEQYF. The CDR3 DNA follows: TGCGCCAGCAGCCAAGATAGGGGAGGCGGACTCTCCTACGAGCAGTACTTC.

Here the CDR3 DNA reads TGTGCCAGCAGTCAAATTTGGGGCTCTGAAGCTTTCTTT. Protein sequence: CASSQIWGSEAFF. V is TRBV25-1 and J is TRBJ1-1, with D possibly TRBD1 on 5 matching bases. V was pared by 5 bases and J by 6 bases, with 13 bases between. CDR1 MGHDK and CDR2 SYGVNS come from the germline V gene. The CDR3 sequence is 13 residues long. The variable domain in full, completed from reference TRBV25-1 and TRBJ1-1, reads EADIYQTPRYLVIGTGKKITLECSQTMGHDKMYWYQQDPGMELHLIHYSYGVNSTEKGDLSSESTVSRIRTEHFPLTLESARPSHTSQYLCASSQIWGSEAFFGQGTRLTVV.

This clone was counted a few times. The V and J genes are TRBV11-2 and TRBJ1-1; 12 nucleotides match TRBD1. Trimming took 3 bases from V and 5 from J; bases not matched to a gene: 10. The CDR3 extends over 17 amino acids. Germline V lookup: CDR1 SGHAT, CDR2 FQNNGV. CDR3 bases: TGTGCCAGCAGCTTCACGGTGGGACAGGGGGCGCGGACTGAAGCTTTCTTT. Residues: CASSFTVGQGARTEAFF.